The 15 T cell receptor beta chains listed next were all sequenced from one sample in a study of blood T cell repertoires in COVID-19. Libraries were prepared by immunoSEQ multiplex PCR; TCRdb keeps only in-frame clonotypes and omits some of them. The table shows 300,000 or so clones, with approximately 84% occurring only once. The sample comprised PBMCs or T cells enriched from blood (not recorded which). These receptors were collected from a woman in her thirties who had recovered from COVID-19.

The CDR3 reads CASSQERTAGGGLADTQYF. Here the CDR3 DNA reads TGCGCCAGCAGCCAAGAGAGAACGGCGGGGGGCGGCTTGGCAGATACGCAGTATTTT. This chain links TRBV4-1 with TRBJ2-3; TRBD2 matches at 8 bases. Germline V gene data show CDR1 as MGHRA and CDR2 as YSYEKL. The CDR3 is made up of 19 amino acids. The junction had 15 bases not matched to a gene; V was cut back by 0 bases and J by 4 bases.

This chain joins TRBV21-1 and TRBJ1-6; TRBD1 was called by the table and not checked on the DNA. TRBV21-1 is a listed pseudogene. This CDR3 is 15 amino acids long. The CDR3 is CASSVHRDINSPLHF. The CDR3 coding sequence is TGTGCCAGCAGCGTTCACAGGGATATAAATTCACCCCTCCACTTT.

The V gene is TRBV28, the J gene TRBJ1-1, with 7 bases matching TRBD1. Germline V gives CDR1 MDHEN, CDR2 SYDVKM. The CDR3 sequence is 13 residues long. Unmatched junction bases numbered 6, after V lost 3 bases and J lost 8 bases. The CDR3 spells CASSFFGTAEAFF. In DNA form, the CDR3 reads TGTGCCAGCAGTTTTTTCGGGACAGCCGAAGCTTTCTTT.

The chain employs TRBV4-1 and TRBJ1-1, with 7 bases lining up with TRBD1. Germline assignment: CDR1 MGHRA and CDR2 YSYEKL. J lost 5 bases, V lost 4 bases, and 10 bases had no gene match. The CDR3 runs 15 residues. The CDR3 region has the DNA TGCGCCAGCAGCCGCGGACAGGTTCTGGGGACTGAAGCTTTCTTT. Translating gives CASSRGQVLGTEAFF.

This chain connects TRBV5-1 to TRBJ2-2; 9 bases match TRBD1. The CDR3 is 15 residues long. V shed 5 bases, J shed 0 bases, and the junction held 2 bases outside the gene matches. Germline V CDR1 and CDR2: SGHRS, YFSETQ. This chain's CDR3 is CASRTGGSNTGELFF. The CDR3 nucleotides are TGCGCCAGCAGGACAGGGGGATCGAACACCGGGGAGCTGTTTTTT.

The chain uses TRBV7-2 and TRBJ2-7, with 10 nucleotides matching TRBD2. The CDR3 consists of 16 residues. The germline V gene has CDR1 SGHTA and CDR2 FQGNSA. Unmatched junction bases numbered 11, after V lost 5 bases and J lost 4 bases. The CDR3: CASSATSGGAPYEQYF. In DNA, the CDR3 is TGTGCCAGCAGCGCCACCAGCGGGGGGGCCCCATACGAGCAGTACTTC.

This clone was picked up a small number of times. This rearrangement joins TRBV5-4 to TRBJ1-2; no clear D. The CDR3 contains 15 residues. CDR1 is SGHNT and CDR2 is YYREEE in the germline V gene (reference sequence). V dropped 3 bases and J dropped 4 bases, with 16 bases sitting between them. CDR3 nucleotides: TGTGCCAGCAGCTGGGGAGCCGGCAATGGCTATGGCTACACCTTC. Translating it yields CASSWGAGNGYGYTF.

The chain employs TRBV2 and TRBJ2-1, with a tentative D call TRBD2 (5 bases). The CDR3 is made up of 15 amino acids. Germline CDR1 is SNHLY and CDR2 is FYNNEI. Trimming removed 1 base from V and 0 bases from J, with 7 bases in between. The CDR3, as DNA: TGTGCCAGCAGTGAAGAAGAGGGCTCCTACAATGAGCAGTTCTTC. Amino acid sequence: CASSEEEGSYNEQFF. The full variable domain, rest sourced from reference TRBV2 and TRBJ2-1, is EPEVTQTPSHQVTQMGQEVILRCVPISNHLYFYWYRQILGQKVEFLVSFYNNEISEKSEIFDDQFSVERPDGSNFTLKIRSTKLEDSAMYFCASSEEEGSYNEQFFGPGTRLTVL.

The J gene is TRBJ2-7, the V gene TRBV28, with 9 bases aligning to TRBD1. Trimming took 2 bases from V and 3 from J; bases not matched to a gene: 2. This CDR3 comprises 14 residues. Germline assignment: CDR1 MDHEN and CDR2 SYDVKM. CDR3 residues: CASSLRQGVYEQYF. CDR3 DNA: TGTGCCAGCAGTTTACGACAGGGGGTCTACGAGCAGTACTTC.

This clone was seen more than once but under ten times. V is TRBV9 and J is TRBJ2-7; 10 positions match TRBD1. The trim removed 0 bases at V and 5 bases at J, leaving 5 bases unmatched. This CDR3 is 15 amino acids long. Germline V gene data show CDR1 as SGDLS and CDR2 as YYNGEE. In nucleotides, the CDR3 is TGTGCCAGCAGCGTAGAGGGGACAGGGGCCGACGAGCAGTACTTC. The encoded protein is CASSVEGTGADEQYF.

The CDR3, as DNA: TGTGCCAGCAGCCTACTGACTAGCGGTGCTAGCACAGATACGCAGTATTTT. Residues: CASSLLTSGASTDTQYF. J is TRBJ2-3 and V is TRBV13, with 9 bases aligning to TRBD2. After removal of 5 bases from V and 0 bases from J, the junction contained 9 bases not matched to a gene. Germline lookup yields CDR1 PRHDT and CDR2 FYEKMQ (reference sequence). This CDR3 is built from 17 residues.

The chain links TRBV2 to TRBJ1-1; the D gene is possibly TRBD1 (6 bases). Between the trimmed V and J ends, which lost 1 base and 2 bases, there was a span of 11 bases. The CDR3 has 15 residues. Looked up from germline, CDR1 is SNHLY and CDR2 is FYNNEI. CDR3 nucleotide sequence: TGTGCCAGCAGTGAAGTTAGGACAGTCAACACTGAAGCTTTCTTT. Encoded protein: CASSEVRTVNTEAFF.

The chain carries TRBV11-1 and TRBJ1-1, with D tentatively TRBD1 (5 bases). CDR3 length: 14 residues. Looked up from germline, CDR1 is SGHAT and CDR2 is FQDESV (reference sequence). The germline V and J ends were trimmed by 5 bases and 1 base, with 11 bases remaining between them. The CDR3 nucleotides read TGTGCCAGCAGCGGGAACACAGGGAACACTGAAGCTTTCTTT. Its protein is CASSGNTGNTEAFF.

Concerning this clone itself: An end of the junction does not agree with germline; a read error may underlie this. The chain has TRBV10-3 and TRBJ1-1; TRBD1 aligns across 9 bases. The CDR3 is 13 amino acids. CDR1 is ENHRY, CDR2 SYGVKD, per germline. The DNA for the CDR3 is TGTGCCATCAGGGGGACAGGGAACTCTGAAGCTTTCTTT. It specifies CAIRGTGNSEAFF.

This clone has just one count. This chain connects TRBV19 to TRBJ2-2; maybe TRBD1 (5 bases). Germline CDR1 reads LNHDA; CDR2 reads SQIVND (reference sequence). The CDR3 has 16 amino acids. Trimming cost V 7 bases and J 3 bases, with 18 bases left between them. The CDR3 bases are TGTGCCAGTAACGCTGCCAGGGTCATAGACACCGGGGAGCTGTTTTTT. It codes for CASNAARVIDTGELFF.